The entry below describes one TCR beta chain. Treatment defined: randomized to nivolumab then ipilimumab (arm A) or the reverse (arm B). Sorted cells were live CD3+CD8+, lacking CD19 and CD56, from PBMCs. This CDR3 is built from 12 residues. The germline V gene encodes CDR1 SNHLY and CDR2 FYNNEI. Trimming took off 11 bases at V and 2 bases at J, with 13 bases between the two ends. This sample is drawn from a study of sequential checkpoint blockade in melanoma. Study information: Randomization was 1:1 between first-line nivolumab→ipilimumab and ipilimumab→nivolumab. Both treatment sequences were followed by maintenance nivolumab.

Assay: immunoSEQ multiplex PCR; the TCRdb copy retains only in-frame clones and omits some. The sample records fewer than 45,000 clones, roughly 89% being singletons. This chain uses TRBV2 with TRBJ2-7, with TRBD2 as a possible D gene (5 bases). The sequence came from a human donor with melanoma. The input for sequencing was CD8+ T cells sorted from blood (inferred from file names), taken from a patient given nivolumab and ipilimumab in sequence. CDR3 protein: CAEGLVPYEQYF. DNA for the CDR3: TGTGCCGAGGGCCTAGTCCCCTACGAGCAGTACTTC.